This is a list of T cell receptor beta chains from one sample in a study of OX40 agonist ivuxolimab in advanced cancers. Sequenced by immunoSEQ multiplex PCR; TCRdb stores in-frame clones only, minus some. The sample consists of 28,000 or so clones, 70% to 90% of them appearing once. The sequencing used CD4+ or CD8+ T cells sorted from blood, collected in a trial of the OX40 agonist ivuxolimab. These receptors all stem from an adult with an advanced solid tumor such as melanoma, head and neck, liver or kidney cancer. CDR3s include the opening cysteine and the closing phenylalanine or tryptophan. The D gene is left open where the match is weak. Clone size is not always given. Where it is, it says once, few, many or a class for expanded clones.

length	J	size	D	V	DNA	CDR3
15	TRBJ2-7	-	-	TRBV7-2	TGTGCCAGCAGCTTGGAACGTTGGGGGGCCAACGAGCAGTACTTC	CASSLERWGANEQYF
16	TRBJ2-1	-	-	TRBV6-1	TGTGCCAGCAGTGAATGGGCACATACCAGGCCCAATGAGCAGTTCTTC	CASSEWAHTRPNEQFF
14	TRBJ1-2	-	-	TRBV23-1	TGCGCCAGCAGTCACCCGGGACCGCTCCCTGGCTACACCTTC	CASSHPGPLPGYTF
16	TRBJ2-5	-	-	TRBV11-2	TGTGCCAGCAGCTTAGTGCAGGGTGGTGGGGGAAAGACCCAGTACTTC	CASSLVQGGGGKTQYF
14	TRBJ2-5	-	-	TRBV23-1	TGCGCCAGCAGTCCCGTGGTAACCCAAGAGACCCAGTACTTC	CASSPVVTQETQYF
15	TRBJ1-6	-	TRBD1	TRBV4-1	TGCGCCAGCAGCCAAGATCAAGGGGGCGGGTCACCCCTCCACTTT	CASSQDQGGGSPLHF
15	TRBJ2-7	-	TRBD1	TRBV5-6	TGTGCCAGCAGCTTATTTTGGACAGGGGTGGACGAGCAGTACTTC	CASSLFWTGVDEQYF
14	TRBJ2-7	few	-	TRBV7-9	TGTGCCAGCAGCTTAGACGGGGGCTGGTACGAGCAGTACTTC	CASSLDGGWYEQYF
16	TRBJ2-2	-	-	TRBV18	TGTGCCAGCTCACCGTTGGGGACACTGAACACCGGGGAGCTGTTTTTT	CASSPLGTLNTGELFF
13	TRBJ1-2	-	-	TRBV28	TGTGCCAGCAGTCCCACAGGGCCTTGGGGCTACACCTTC	CASSPTGPWGYTF
13	TRBJ1-1	-	TRBD1	TRBV27	TGTGCCAGCATAGACACCGACAGGGTAAGAGCTTTCTTT	CASIDTDRVRAFF
15	TRBJ2-7	-	TRBD1	TRBV11-1	TGTGCCAGCCAGAGCTGGGACAGGCCCCCCTACGAGCAGTACTTC	CASQSWDRPPYEQYF
15	TRBJ1-1	-	TRBD1	TRBV15	TGTGCCACCAGCAGAGGCGGGACAGGGCTTTCTGAAGCTTTCTTT	CATSRGGTGLSEAFF
17	TRBJ1-6	-	-	TRBV16	TGTGCCAGCAGCCAAATTGGACAGACCCTTTATAATTCACCCCTCCACTTT	CASSQIGQTLYNSPLHF
14	TRBJ1-2	-	TRBD1	TRBV7-9	TGTGCCAGCAGCCCTAGACAGGGGGCGAGAGGCTACACCTTC	CASSPRQGARGYTF
16	TRBJ2-5	-	TRBD1	TRBV7-2	TGTGCCAGCAGCTTAGGGCAGGGGGCTTGGGGGGAGACCCAGTACTTC	CASSLGQGAWGETQYF
16	TRBJ2-1	-	-	TRBV11-3	TGTGCCAGCAGCTTAGGAGGTAGCGGTGCCTACAATGAGCAGTTCTTC	CASSLGGSGAYNEQFF
12	TRBJ2-7	few	-	TRBV7-4	TGTGCCAGCAGCTTAACTAGTCCCGAGCAGTACTTC	CASSLTSPEQYF
15	TRBJ2-3	-	TRBD2	TRBV6-5	TGTGCCAGCAGGTTTAGCGGGGGGGCCGGAGATACGCAGTATTTT	CASRFSGGAGDTQYF
12	TRBJ1-5	few	-	TRBV19	TGTGCCAGTAGTCCGAAATATCAGCCCCAGCATTTT	CASSPKYQPQHF
15	TRBJ2-1	-	TRBD2	TRBV28	TGTGCCAGCAGGCCTAGCGGGGGGACGTACAATGAGCAGTTCTTC	CASRPSGGTYNEQFF
16	TRBJ2-4	-	TRBD2	TRBV4-1	TGCGCCAGCAGCCAAGATATAGGACTAGCCGCGAACATTCAGTACTTC	CASSQDIGLAANIQYF
15	TRBJ1-1	-	TRBD1	TRBV28	TGTGCCAGCAGTTTGGCAGGGGGCTTGGACACTGAAGCTTTCTTT	CASSLAGGLDTEAFF
17	TRBJ2-2	once	-	TRBV7-2	TGTGCCAGCAGCTTAGCTACTAGTACGAGGGGCACCGGGGAGCTGTTTTTT	CASSLATSTRGTGELFF
16	TRBJ2-1	-	TRBD2	TRBV7-9	TGTGCCAGCAGCTGGGGACTAGCGGGAGTAGATAGTGAGCAGTTCTTC	CASSWGLAGVDSEQFF
11	TRBJ2-3	-	-	TRBV11-3	TGTGCCAGCAGACTTACAGATACGCAGTATTTT	CASRLTDTQYF
14	TRBJ1-1	few	TRBD1	TRBV19	TGTGCCAGTAGCGACAGGGGTGTGAACACTGAAGCTTTCTTT	CASSDRGVNTEAFF
11	TRBJ2-5	-	TRBD1	TRBV6-5	TGTGCCAGCATCAGGGGGGAGACCCAGTACTTC	CASIRGETQYF
15	TRBJ2-4	-	-	TRBV7-6	TGTGCCAGCAGCTTAGATTACGGGGCCAAAAACATTCAGTACTTC	CASSLDYGAKNIQYF
18	TRBJ1-1	once	-	TRBV4-2	TGTGCCAGCAGCCAAGATCCGTGGCTTGGAGGGTTTTATGTTGAAGCTTTCTTT	CASSQDPWLGGFYVEAFF
15	TRBJ1-4	-	-	TRBV6-5	TGTGCCAGCAGTTACTCTCGGGGGGGCGGTGAAAAACTGTTTTTT	CASSYSRGGGEKLFF
14	TRBJ2-7	-	-	TRBV4-2	TGTGCCAGCAGCCAAGTCAATCCTTCCTACGAGCAGTACTTC	CASSQVNPSYEQYF
16	TRBJ2-5	-	-	TRBV6-5	TGTGCCAGCAGTTACGCGCACGGGCCAAACCAAGAGACCCAGTACTTC	CASSYAHGPNQETQYF
15	TRBJ2-1	-	-	TRBV7-9	TGTGCCAGCAGTCCTGGAGATTGGAGGTTCAATGAGCAGTTCTTC	CASSPGDWRFNEQFF
18	TRBJ1-5	-	-	TRBV4-1	TGCGCCAGCAGCCAAGATGCTACGGGGGATGGGGCCAATCAGCCCCAGCATTTT	CASSQDATGDGANQPQHF
14	TRBJ1-5	-	-	TRBV7-9	TGTGCCAGCAGCTTATTCTATAGCAATCAGCCCCAGCATTTT	CASSLFYSNQPQHF
17	TRBJ2-1	-	TRBD2	TRBV28	TGTGCCAGCAGTTTAGAGGGACTAGCGGGAGGTGGCAATGAGCAGTTCTTC	CASSLEGLAGGGNEQFF
15	TRBJ1-2	-	TRBD1	TRBV7-2	TGTGCCAGCAGCCCAGCCTCCTACAGGGGGAAGGGCTACACCTTC	CASSPASYRGKGYTF
13	TRBJ1-1	-	-	TRBV19	TGTGCCAGTAGTGAAGCCAAAAACACTGAAGCTTTCTTT	CASSEAKNTEAFF
14	TRBJ2-1	-	TRBD2	TRBV6-6	TGTGCCATCTCGTTGACTAGCGGAAACAATGAGCAGTTCTTC	CAISLTSGNNEQFF
14	TRBJ2-7	-	TRBD2	TRBV27	TGTGCCAGCAGCACTATAGCGGGACCCTACGAGCAGTACTTC	CASSTIAGPYEQYF
13	TRBJ2-7	once	-	TRBV5-1	TGCGCCAGCAGCTTCCGGGGGTACTACGAGCAGTACTTC	CASSFRGYYEQYF
14	TRBJ2-5	-	-	TRBV9	TGTGCCAGCAGCCCTCGAGGGGGGGGAGAGACCCAGTACTTC	CASSPRGGGETQYF
16	TRBJ2-7	-	TRBD1	TRBV10-3	TGTGCCATCAGTGATTTGGGGACAGGGGTTCCCTACGAGCAGTACTTC	CAISDLGTGVPYEQYF
17	TRBJ2-1	-	-	TRBV9	TGTGCCAGCAGCCCGTCGGGGATCCGGGCGGTATACAATGAGCAGTTCTTC	CASSPSGIRAVYNEQFF
13	TRBJ1-1	-	-	TRBV5-8	TGTGCCAGCAGCCCCTTCAGGAACACTGAAGCTTTCTTT	CASSPFRNTEAFF